The entry that follows covers one T cell receptor beta chain sequence. Its target is unknown. PCR primers comprised 60 Vbeta and 13 Jbeta primers. TCRdb's table, derived via immunoSEQ multiplex PCR, lists solely in-frame clones and lacks some. The sample lists around 150,000 clones, less than 9.5% seen once, with less than 2% in the top ten. The entry originates in a study of cytomegalovirus exposure and HLA in healthy donors. About the research overall: Across around 400 genotyped donors, around 82% landed in the Caucasian-associated ancestry cluster.

The CDR3 length is 15 residues. Germline assignment: CDR1 ENHRY and CDR2 SYGVKD. V lost 6 bases, J lost 0 bases, and 15 bases lay in between. Study-wide points: In a later analysis, CMV-associated beta chains were mostly HLA-associated, it appeared. Using a false discovery rate of 0.05, a later analysis showed that 16,000 or so TCR beta sequences were associated with HLA alleles.

The chain employs TRBV10-3 and TRBJ2-7; D remains unclear. Sequenced material: PBMCs. The clonotype originates from a male donor in good health and CMV-seronegative. The CDR3 nucleotides read TGTGCCATCAGCGGCCGTGGGCAAAACTCCTACGAGCAGTACTTC. It encodes CAISGRGQNSYEQYF.